The 30 T cell receptor beta chains below were found in one sample sequenced in a study of cytotoxic CD8 clonotypes in ibrutinib-treated CLL. Sequencing was performed with immunoSEQ multiplex PCR; in TCRdb, only in-frame clones are kept and a portion is missing. Of about 140,000 clones listed, 75% to 85% are singletons. Material: PBMCs, obtained after 36 months of ibrutinib treatment. The receptor set was obtained from a human donor with chronic lymphocytic leukemia.

A remark on this clone: Compared with germline, one end of the junction differs, possibly owing to a read error. The chain has TRBV2 and TRBJ2-1; no definite D call. CDR3 size: 12 residues. CDR1 is SNHLY and CDR2 is FYNNEI in the germline V gene. The CDR3 spells CASSERWALGLF. The CDR3, as DNA: TGTGCCAGCAGTGAAAGGTGGGCGCTAGGACTCTTC.

The chain is built from TRBV7-2 and TRBJ1-2; 8 positions agree with TRBD1. The CDR3 is 14 amino acids. The trim removed 4 bases at V and 5 bases at J, leaving 6 bases unmatched. Germline V gene lookup returns CDR1 SGHTA and CDR2 FQGNSA. DNA for the CDR3: TGTGCCAGCAGCTCTGGACAGGGTTCGTATGGCTACACCTTC. Translating it yields CASSSGQGSYGYTF.

This sequence joins TRBV21-1 and TRBJ2-1; TRBD1 is the table's D call, not checked against the DNA. TRBV21-1 is assigned pseudogene status. This CDR3 has 15 residues. The CDR3 is CASSDRDRVVREQFF. As DNA, the CDR3 is TGTGCCAGCAGCGACCGGGACAGGGTGGTTCGTGAGCAGTTCTTC.

This sequence joins TRBV2 and TRBJ2-2; D not certain. This CDR3 has 14 residues. CDR1 SNHLY and CDR2 FYNNEI come from the germline V gene. Between the trimmed V and J ends, which lost 5 bases and 4 bases, there was a span of 11 bases. Here the CDR3 DNA reads TGTGCCAGCAGTAACAACAGAGTCACCGGGGAGCTGTTTTTT. This sequence encodes CASSNNRVTGELFF. Filled out from reference TRBV2 and TRBJ2-2, the complete variable domain reads EPEVTQTPSHQVTQMGQEVILRCVPISNHLYFYWYRQILGQKVEFLVSFYNNEISEKSEIFDDQFSVERPDGSNFTLKIRSTKLEDSAMYFCASSNNRVTGELFFGEGSRLTVL.

The chain combines TRBV5-4 with TRBJ2-1; D gene uncertain. V shed 3 bases and J shed 0 bases, with 10 bases lying between them. The CDR3 runs to 15 residues. The germline CDR1 and CDR2 sequences are SGHNT and YYREEE (reference sequence). The CDR3 region has the DNA TGTGCCAGCAGCTCCCAACCCGACTCCTACAATGAGCAGTTCTTC. Encoded protein: CASSSQPDSYNEQFF.

The chain recombines TRBV5-1 with TRBJ1-3; D call uncertain. V lost 0 bases, J lost 3 bases, and 10 bases lay in between. This CDR3 spans 15 amino acids. Germline CDR1 reads SGHRS; CDR2 reads YFSETQ. The chain's CDR3 is CASSLGLTNGNTIYF. CDR3 bases: TGCGCCAGCAGCTTGGGGCTTACCAATGGAAACACCATATATTTT.

This clone was seen a few times. This sequence joins TRBV6-5 and TRBJ1-6; TRBD1 might be the D (6 bases). There are 13 residues in the CDR3. Trimming pared 2 bases from V and 8 bases from J, leaving 7 bases between. Germline CDR1 and CDR2: MNHEY and SVGAGI. CDR3 coding DNA: TGTGCCAGCAGTTACGGGGGGCATTCACCCCTCCACTTT. Encoded protein: CASSYGGHSPLHF.

The J gene is TRBJ1-2, the V gene TRBV7-8; TRBD1 aligns across 7 bases. The germline V gene encodes CDR1 SGHVS and CDR2 FQNEAQ. Losses at the gene ends were 5 bases for V and 4 bases for J; bases not matched to a gene: 7. CDR3 length equals 14 residues. The DNA of the CDR3 is TGTGCCAGCAGCGACAGGGCTCCCGGCTATGGCTACACCTTC. Protein product: CASSDRAPGYGYTF.

This clone was counted between two and nine times. Other DNA sequences in the same sample also yield this CDR3. V and J are TRBV30 and TRBJ1-5; D is uncertain. Between the trimmed V and J ends, which lost 0 bases and 4 bases, there was a span of 7 bases. CDR1 is GTSNPN and CDR2 is SVGIG in the germline V gene (reference sequence). The CDR3 spans 13 residues. This CDR3 is CAWSVRENQPQHF. The CDR3 bases are TGTGCCTGGAGTGTCCGGGAAAATCAGCCCCAGCATTTT.

The chain joins TRBV6-1 to TRBJ2-1; 7 positions match TRBD1. The germline CDR1 and CDR2 sequences are MNHNS and SASEGT. The V segment lost 6 bases and the J segment 2 bases; nucleotides outside the gene matches: 4. This CDR3 has 14 residues. CDR3 coding DNA: TGTGCCAGCAGGACAGGGAATGCCTACAATGAGCAGTTCTTC. It encodes CASRTGNAYNEQFF.

V is TRBV7-9 and J is TRBJ2-7; 7 nucleotides line up with TRBD1. V lost 4 bases to trimming and J lost 2 bases; unmatched junction nucleotides: 8. Germline CDR1 SEHNR, CDR2 FQNEAQ (reference sequence). This CDR3 comprises 15 residues. This CDR3 reads CASSSRRQGAYEQYF. The CDR3 DNA reads as TGTGCCAGCAGCTCCCGACGGCAGGGGGCCTACGAGCAGTACTTC.

The V and J genes are TRBV9 and TRBJ1-4, with no clear D. Germline V gene sequence: CDR1 SGDLS, CDR2 YYNGEE. Deletions cut 0 bases from V and 7 bases from J, with 10 bases between. The CDR3 contains 14 residues. This CDR3 reads CASSVGLGSEKLFF. Written as DNA, the CDR3 is TGTGCCAGCAGCGTAGGTTTAGGGAGTGAAAAACTGTTTTTT.

This rearrangement joins TRBV10-1 to TRBJ1-1; tentative D call: TRBD1 (5 bases). This CDR3 has 12 residues. Germline CDR1 WNHNN, CDR2 SYGVQD (reference sequence). The V end lost 6 bases, the J end lost 4 bases, and 9 bases lay between the germline ends. The DNA of the CDR3 is TGCGCCAGCAGAGGGACGAGCACTGAAGCTTTCTTT. Translation gives CASRGTSTEAFF.

This clone was counted a few times. V gene TRBV27 combines with J gene TRBJ1-5, with 8 bases aligning to TRBD1. V shed 6 bases and J 2 bases; nucleotides not matched to a gene: 3. Germline V gene lookup returns CDR1 MNHEY and CDR2 SMNVEV (reference sequence). The CDR3 covers 14 residues. This CDR3 reads CASRKTGGNQPQHF. The CDR3 DNA sequence: TGTGCCAGCAGGAAGACAGGGGGCAATCAGCCCCAGCATTTT.

The chain links TRBV27 to TRBJ1-2, with TRBD1 matching over 8 bases. Germline-derived CDR1 and CDR2 are MNHEY and SMNVEV (reference sequence). This CDR3 contains 14 residues. J gave up 6 bases and V 4 bases, and 7 bases lay outside the gene matches. CDR3 nucleotides: TGTGCCAGCAGTTCTGGGACAGGAGTGAATGGCTACACCTTC. Translated, it gives CASSSGTGVNGYTF.

This clone has just a few counts. This sequence joins TRBV5-6 and TRBJ1-1; maybe TRBD1 (6 bases). The germline gives CDR1 SGHDT, CDR2 YYEEEE. The V and J ends lost 2 bases and 1 base respectively, with 12 bases between them. CDR3 length equals 15 residues. The CDR3 reads CASSLGGGENTEAFF. CDR3 DNA: TGTGCCAGCAGCTTAGGGGGAGGGGAGAACACTGAAGCTTTCTTT. Together with reference TRBV5-6 and TRBJ1-1, the CDR3 gives the full variable domain: DAGVTQSPTHLIKTRGQQVTLRCSPKSGHDTVSWYQQALGQGPQFIFQYYEEEERQRGNFPDRFSGHQFPNYSSELNVNALLLGDSALYLCASSLGGGENTEAFFGQGTRLTVV.

The CDR3 protein is CSVDPGWIGGYTF. The CDR3 coding sequence is TGCAGCGTTGATCCCGGCTGGATTGGTGGCTACACCTTC. This chain links TRBV29-1 with TRBJ1-2; no firm D call. Germline assignment: CDR1 SQVTM and CDR2 ANQGSEA. The CDR3 sequence is 13 residues long. V lost 3 bases to trimming and J lost 7 bases, with 15 bases between them.

The genes are TRBV2 and TRBJ2-3, with 9 bases aligning to TRBD2. J gave up 3 bases and V 3 bases, and 4 bases lay outside the gene matches. This CDR3 is 15 amino acids long. Germline values: CDR1 SNHLY, CDR2 FYNNEI. CDR3 residues: CASSDRRGGTDTQYF. The CDR3 DNA reads as TGTGCCAGCAGTGATCGGCGGGGGGGAACAGATACGCAGTATTTT.

The chain links TRBV7-6 to TRBJ1-6; 8 nucleotides align to TRBD1. V lost 1 base to trimming and J lost 6 bases; unmatched junction nucleotides: 2. Per the germline V gene, CDR1 is SGHVS and CDR2 is FNYEAQ. There are 15 residues in the CDR3. The CDR3 nucleotides read TGTGCCAGCAGCTTAGACCAGGGGGCTAATTCACCCCTCCACTTT. Translating it yields CASSLDQGANSPLHF.

The CDR3 region has the DNA TGTGCCAGCAGTGTAGCGTTACCCGTGAATGAGCAGTTCTTC. This translates into CASSVALPVNEQFF. The rearrangement uses TRBV28 and TRBJ2-1; TRBD2 might be the D (5 bases). Germline V CDR1 and CDR2: MDHEN, SYDVKM. The CDR3 sequence is 14 residues long. Trimming removed 5 bases from V and 7 bases from J, with 15 bases in between.

The chain joins TRBV14 to TRBJ2-7; no clear D gene. CDR1 SGHDN and CDR2 FVKESK come from the germline V gene. V lost 6 bases to trimming and J lost 7 bases, with 10 bases between them. The CDR3 covers 11 residues. The CDR3 DNA reads as TGTGCCAGCAGTGCCTACCAAGAGCAGTACTTC. Protein product: CASSAYQEQYF.

The J gene is TRBJ2-7, the V gene TRBV4-1, with 12 bases that match TRBD1. Germline V gives CDR1 MGHRA, CDR2 YSYEKL. The CDR3 runs 16 residues. J was trimmed by 5 bases and V by 4 bases; bases with no gene match: 9. DNA of the CDR3: TGCGCCAGCAGCCTAGGGAGGGGACAGGGGGCCAACGAGCAGTACTTC. Its protein product is CASSLGRGQGANEQYF.

The CDR3 DNA reads TGTGCCAGTGACCGGGGGAGGGATCAGCCCCAGCATTTT. Translation gives CASDRGRDQPQHF. The chain carries TRBV7-9 and TRBJ1-5; D might be TRBD1 (5 bases). The V gene's germline CDR1 is SEHNR and CDR2 FQNEAQ (reference sequence). This CDR3 has 13 residues. V was shortened by 9 bases and J by 5 bases, with 14 bases between the two germline ends.

The chain uses TRBV5-4 and TRBJ1-2; no reliable D call. Trimming left V 4 bases short and J 4 bases short, with 8 bases between. The CDR3 is 12 amino acids. Germline-derived CDR1 and CDR2 are SGHNT and YYREEE (reference sequence). The CDR3: CASSTDTYGYTF. In nucleotides, the CDR3 is TGTGCCAGCAGCACCGACACCTATGGCTACACCTTC.

This clone has a single count. This CDR3 reads CAWSPEGTEAFF. CDR3 nucleotide sequence: TGTGCCTGGAGTCCAGAAGGCACTGAAGCTTTCTTT. V is TRBV30 and J is TRBJ1-1; D is ambiguous. This CDR3 has 12 amino acids. Germline values: CDR1 GTSNPN, CDR2 SVGIG (reference sequence). V was shortened by 2 bases and J by 4 bases, with 8 bases between the two germline ends.

V and J are TRBV19 and TRBJ1-1; D is unclear. Germline values: CDR1 LNHDA, CDR2 SQIVND (reference sequence). The CDR3 extends over 14 amino acids. Trimming pared 1 base from V and 4 bases from J, leaving 10 bases between. This CDR3 is CASSIGPWGTEAFF. The CDR3 DNA follows: TGTGCCAGTAGTATAGGGCCCTGGGGCACTGAAGCTTTCTTT.

The genes are TRBV7-9 and TRBJ1-2, with TRBD1 matching over 9 bases. J gave up 3 bases and V 8 bases, and 16 bases lay outside the gene matches. The CDR3 extends over 17 amino acids. From germline, CDR1 is SEHNR and CDR2 FQNEAQ (reference sequence). DNA for the CDR3: TGTGCCAGCGTCCCGGTTATTGGGGGACAGGGAGACTATGGCTACACCTTC. Translating gives CASVPVIGGQGDYGYTF.

J is TRBJ2-5 and V is TRBV5-1, with TRBD2 matching over 7 bases. The V segment lost 4 bases and the J segment 6 bases; nucleotides outside the gene matches: 12. Germline CDR1 SGHRS, CDR2 YFSETQ. This CDR3 has 15 amino acids. For the CDR3, the DNA is TGCGCCAGCAGCACTGTTTCTAGCGGCCATCAGACCCAGTACTTC. Encoded protein: CASSTVSSGHQTQYF.

The CDR3 nucleotides read TGTGCCAGCAGCTCCGACCCTACAGGGAGCTATGGCTACACCTTC. Residues: CASSSDPTGSYGYTF. V and J are TRBV5-4 and TRBJ1-2, with D possibly being TRBD1 (6 bases). Trimming took off 3 bases at V and 4 bases at J, with 16 bases between the two ends. This CDR3 comprises 15 residues. The V gene's germline CDR1 is SGHNT and CDR2 YYREEE (reference sequence).

V gene TRBV6-5 combines with J gene TRBJ2-5; D uncertain. CDR1 and CDR2 from the germline V gene are MNHEY and SVGAGI. The CDR3 contains 11 residues. V gave up 2 bases and J gave up 2 bases, with 0 bases separating them. The CDR3 bases are TGTGCCAGCAGTTACCAAGAGACCCAGTACTTC. As protein: CASSYQETQYF.